This TCR beta chain was recovered during a study of CD8+CD57+ T cells in acquired aplastic anemia. In the study overall: Across the sorted CD4+ and CD8+ cells, DNA amounts averaged approximately 3.1 ug.

Whole-study findings and limits: Around 29 shared CD8+ CDR3s appeared highly expressed within patients' immunodominant clones.

Per the germline V gene, CDR1 is LNHDA and CDR2 is SQIVND (reference sequence). The CDR3 covers 14 residues. V lost 7 bases and J lost 2, with 14 bases in between. The template for TCR beta VDJ and CDR3 sequence profiling was genomic DNA. One entry per CDR3 protein results from TCRdb running MiXCR on the reads. The profile shows tens of thousands of distinct CDR3 sequences, 65% to 70% of them singletons. Regarding this clonotype: Its antigen is still unknown.

The TCR originated in a human donor in good health, serving as a control. The sequenced sample was sorted CD4+, CD8+, or CD8+CD57+ T cells (not recorded which) from PBMCs. This chain joins TRBV19 and TRBJ1-2; D is perhaps TRBD1 (5 bases). CDR3 residues: CASTQRGANYGYTF. The CDR3 DNA reads TGTGCCAGTACTCAACGCGGGGCCAACTATGGCTACACCTTC.